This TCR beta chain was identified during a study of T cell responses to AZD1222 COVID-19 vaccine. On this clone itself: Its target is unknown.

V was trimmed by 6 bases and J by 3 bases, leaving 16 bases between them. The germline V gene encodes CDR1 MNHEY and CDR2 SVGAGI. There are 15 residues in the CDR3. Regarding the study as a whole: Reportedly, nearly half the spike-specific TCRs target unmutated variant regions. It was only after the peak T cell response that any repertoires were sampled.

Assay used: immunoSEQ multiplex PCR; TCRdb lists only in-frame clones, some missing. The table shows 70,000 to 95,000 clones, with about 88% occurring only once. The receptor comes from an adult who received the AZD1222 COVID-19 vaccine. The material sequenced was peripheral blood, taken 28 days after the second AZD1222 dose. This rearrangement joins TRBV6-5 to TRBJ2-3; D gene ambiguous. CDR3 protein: CASSGKGRATDTQYF. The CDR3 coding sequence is TGTGCCAGCAGCGGTAAGGGTAGAGCAACAGATACGCAGTATTTT.